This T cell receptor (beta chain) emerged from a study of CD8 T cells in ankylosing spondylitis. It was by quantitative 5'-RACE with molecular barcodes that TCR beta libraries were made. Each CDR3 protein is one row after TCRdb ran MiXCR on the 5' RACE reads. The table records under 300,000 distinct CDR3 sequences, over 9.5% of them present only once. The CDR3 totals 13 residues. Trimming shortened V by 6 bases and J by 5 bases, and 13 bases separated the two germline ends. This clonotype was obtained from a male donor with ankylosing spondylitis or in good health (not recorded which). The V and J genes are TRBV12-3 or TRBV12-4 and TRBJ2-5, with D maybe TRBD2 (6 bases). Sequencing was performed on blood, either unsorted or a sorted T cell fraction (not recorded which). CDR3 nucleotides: TGTGCCAGCAGCCCGCGGAGGGTGGAGACCCAGTACTTC. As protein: CASSPRRVETQYF.